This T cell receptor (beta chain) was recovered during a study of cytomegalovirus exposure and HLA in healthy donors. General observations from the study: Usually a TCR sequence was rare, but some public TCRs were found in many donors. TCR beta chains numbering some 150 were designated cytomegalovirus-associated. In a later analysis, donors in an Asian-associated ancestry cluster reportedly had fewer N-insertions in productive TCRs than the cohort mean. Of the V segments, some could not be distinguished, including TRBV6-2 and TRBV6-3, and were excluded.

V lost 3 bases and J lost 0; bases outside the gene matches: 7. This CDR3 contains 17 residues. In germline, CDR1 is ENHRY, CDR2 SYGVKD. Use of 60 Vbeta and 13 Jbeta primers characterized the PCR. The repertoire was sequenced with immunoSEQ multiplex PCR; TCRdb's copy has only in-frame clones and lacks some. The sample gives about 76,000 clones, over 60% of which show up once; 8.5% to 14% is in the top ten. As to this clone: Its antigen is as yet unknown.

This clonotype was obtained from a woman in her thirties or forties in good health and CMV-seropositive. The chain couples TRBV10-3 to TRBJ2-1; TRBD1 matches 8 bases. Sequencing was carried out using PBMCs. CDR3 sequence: CAISDQGAKLSYNEQFF. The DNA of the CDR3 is TGTGCCATCAGTGACCAGGGGGCAAAGCTCTCCTACAATGAGCAGTTCTTC.